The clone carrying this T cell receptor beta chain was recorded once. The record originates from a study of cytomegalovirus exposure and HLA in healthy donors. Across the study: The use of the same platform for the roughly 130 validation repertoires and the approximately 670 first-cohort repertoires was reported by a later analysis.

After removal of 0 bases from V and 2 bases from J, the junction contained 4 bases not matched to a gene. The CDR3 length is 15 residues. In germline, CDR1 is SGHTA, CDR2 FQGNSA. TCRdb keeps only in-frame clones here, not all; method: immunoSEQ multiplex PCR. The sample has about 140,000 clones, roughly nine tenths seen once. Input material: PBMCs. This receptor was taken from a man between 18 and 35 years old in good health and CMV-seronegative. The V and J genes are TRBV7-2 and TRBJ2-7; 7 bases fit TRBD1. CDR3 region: CASSLAWDRTYEQYF. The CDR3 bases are TGTGCCAGCAGCTTAGCCTGGGACAGAACCTACGAGCAGTACTTC.